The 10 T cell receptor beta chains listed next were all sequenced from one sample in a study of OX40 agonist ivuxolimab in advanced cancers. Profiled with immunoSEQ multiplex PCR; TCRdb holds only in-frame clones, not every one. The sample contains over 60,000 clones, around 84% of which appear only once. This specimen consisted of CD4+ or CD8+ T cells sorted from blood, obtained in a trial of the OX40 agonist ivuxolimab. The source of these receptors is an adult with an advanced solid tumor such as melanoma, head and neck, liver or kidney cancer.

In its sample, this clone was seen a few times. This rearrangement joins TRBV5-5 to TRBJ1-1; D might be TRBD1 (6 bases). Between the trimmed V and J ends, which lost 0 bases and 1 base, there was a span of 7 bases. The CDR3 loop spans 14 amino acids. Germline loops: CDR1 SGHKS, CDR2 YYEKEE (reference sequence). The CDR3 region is CASSLGTANTEAFF. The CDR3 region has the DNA TGTGCCAGCAGCTTGGGGACAGCGAACACTGAAGCTTTCTTT.

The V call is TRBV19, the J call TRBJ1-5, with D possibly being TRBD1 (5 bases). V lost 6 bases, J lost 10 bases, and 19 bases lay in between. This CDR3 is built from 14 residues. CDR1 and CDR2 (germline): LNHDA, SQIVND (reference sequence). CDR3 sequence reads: CASSQSGLGVPQHF. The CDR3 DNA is TGTGCCAGTAGCCAATCCGGCTTGGGGGTTCCCCAGCATTTT.

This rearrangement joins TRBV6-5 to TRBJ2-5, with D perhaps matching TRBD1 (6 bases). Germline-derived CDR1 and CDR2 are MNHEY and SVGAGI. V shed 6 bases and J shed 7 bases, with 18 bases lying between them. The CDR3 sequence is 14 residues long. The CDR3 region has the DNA TGTGCCAGCAGACGCGCAGGGGAATGGGGGACCCAGTACTTC. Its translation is CASRRAGEWGTQYF.

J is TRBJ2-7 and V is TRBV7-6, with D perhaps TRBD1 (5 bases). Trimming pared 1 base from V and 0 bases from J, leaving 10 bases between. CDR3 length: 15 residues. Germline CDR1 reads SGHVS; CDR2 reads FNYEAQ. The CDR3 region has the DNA TGTGCCAGCAGCTTAGATATAGGGGTCTCCTACGAGCAGTACTTC. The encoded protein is CASSLDIGVSYEQYF.

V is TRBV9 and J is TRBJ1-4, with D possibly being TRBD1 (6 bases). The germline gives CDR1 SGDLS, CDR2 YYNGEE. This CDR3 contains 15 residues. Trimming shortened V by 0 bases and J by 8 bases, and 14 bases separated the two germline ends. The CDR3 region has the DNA TGTGCCAGCAGCGTAGGACGGACAGCAGGAGAAAAACTGTTTTTT. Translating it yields CASSVGRTAGEKLFF.

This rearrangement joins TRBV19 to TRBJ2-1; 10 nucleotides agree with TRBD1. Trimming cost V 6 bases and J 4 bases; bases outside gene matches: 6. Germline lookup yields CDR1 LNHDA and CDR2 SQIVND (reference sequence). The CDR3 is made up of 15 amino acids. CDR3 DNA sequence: TGTGCCAGTAGAAGACAGGGGGCAAGGTACAATGAGCAGTTCTTC. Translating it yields CASRRQGARYNEQFF.

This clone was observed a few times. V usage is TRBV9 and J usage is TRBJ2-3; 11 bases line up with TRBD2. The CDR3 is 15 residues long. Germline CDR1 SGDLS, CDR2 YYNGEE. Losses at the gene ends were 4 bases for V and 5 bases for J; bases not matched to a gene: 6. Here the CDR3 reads CASSISGGAGDTQYF. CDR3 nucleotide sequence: TGTGCCAGCAGCATTAGCGGGGGGGCTGGAGATACGCAGTATTTT.

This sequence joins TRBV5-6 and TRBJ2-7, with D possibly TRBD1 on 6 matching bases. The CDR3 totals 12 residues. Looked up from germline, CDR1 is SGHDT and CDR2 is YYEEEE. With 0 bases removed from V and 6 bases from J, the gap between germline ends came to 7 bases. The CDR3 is CASSLATGEQYF. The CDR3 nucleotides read TGTGCCAGCAGCTTGGCGACAGGCGAGCAGTACTTC.

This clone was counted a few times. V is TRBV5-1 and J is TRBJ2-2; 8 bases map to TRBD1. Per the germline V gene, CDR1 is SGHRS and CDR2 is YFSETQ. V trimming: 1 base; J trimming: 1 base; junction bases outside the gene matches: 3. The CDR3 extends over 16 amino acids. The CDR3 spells CASSLNGQGNTGELFF. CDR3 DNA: TGCGCCAGCAGCTTGAATGGACAGGGGAACACCGGGGAGCTGTTTTTT.

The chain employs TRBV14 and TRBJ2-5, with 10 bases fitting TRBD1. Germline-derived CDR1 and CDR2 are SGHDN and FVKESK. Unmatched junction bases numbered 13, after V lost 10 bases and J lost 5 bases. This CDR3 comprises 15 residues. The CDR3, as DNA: TGTGCCATCTTCCAAATGGGACAGGGGAGGGAGACCCAGTACTTC. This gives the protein CAIFQMGQGRETQYF. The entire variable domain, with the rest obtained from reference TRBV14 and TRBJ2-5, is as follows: EAGVTQFPSHSVIEKGQTVTLRCDPISGHDNLYWYRRVMGKEIKFLLHFVKESKQDESGMPNNRFLAERTGGTYSTLKVQPAELEDSGVYFCAIFQMGQGRETQYFGPGTRLLVL.